One T cell receptor (beta chain) is described in this entry. The antigen is unknown. The data were taken from a study of cytomegalovirus exposure and HLA in healthy donors. In the study overall: The same platform was used for the 100 to 150 validation repertoires and the roughly 700 first-cohort repertoires, a later analysis reported.

Study observations and caveats: Among TCR sequences, most were rare, though some public TCRs appeared in many donors. Cytomegalovirus-associated status was assigned to 164 TCR beta chains. It was reportedly the case that the classifier diagnosed cytomegalovirus status with high specificity and sensitivity.

Data came from immunoSEQ multiplex PCR; TCRdb stores just in-frame clones and leaves some out. The data show more than 200,000 clones, 87% seen once. In germline, CDR1 is SQVTM, CDR2 ANQGSEA. Trimming took 6 bases from V and 3 from J, leaving 11 bases between them. This CDR3 is built from 13 residues. Sequencing was performed on PBMCs. The receptor comes from a man in his late teens or twenties in good health and CMV-seropositive. The V gene is TRBV29-1, the J gene TRBJ2-2; D is ambiguous. The CDR3 DNA is TGCAGCGTCGCCCTGGGCGACACCGGGGAGCTGTTTTTT. As protein: CSVALGDTGELFF.